These 19 T cell receptor beta chains came from one sample sequenced in a study of kidney transplant recipient with SARS-CoV-2 infection. MiXCR, applied by TCRdb to the reads, yields one record per CDR3 protein. The sample consists of approximately 250,000 distinct CDR3 sequences, 25% to 35% of them appearing once. The specimen comprised a blood sample, sampled at baseline and between days 110 and 120 from a kidney transplant recipient. The source of these receptors is a male patient aged 30 to 40 who had COVID-19 and was a kidney transplant recipient. Some T cells may originate from the graft donor.

With regard to this clonotype: This may be a read error, as it is one base from a much larger clone. The V and J genes are TRBV6-1 and TRBJ2-7; D may be TRBD1 or TRBD2 (5 bases each). Trimming cost V 2 bases and J 4 bases, with 15 bases left between them. The CDR3 extends over 15 amino acids. Germline V gene sequence: CDR1 MNHNS, CDR2 SASEGT. The CDR3 DNA sequence: TGTGCCAGCAGTGAATTTATGGGGGTGAGGTACGAGCAGTACTTC. Its protein product is CASSEFMGVRYEQYF.

Comments on this clonotype: With a much larger clone just one base away, this may be a read error. The chain employs TRBV7-2 and TRBJ2-7, with D hard to call. The CDR3 runs 14 residues. Germline V gene lookup returns CDR1 SGHTA and CDR2 FQGNSA. CDR3 in amino acids: CVSSLGNIAYEQYF. In DNA form, the CDR3 reads TGTGTCAGCAGCTTGGGCAATATAGCCTACGAGCAGTACTTC.

In DNA form, the CDR3 reads TGTGCCAGCAGCAGCAGCCCTGAATCTCGAAAGACCTATGGCTACACCTTC. Amino acids: CASSSSPESRKTYGYTF. The chain couples TRBV7-6 to TRBJ1-2; D gene uncertain. Germline CDR1 reads SGHVS; CDR2 reads FNYEAQ. The CDR3 length is 17 residues. V was trimmed by 5 bases and J by 4 bases, leaving 23 bases between them.

This clonotype was observed at least ten times. This chain links TRBV6-1 with TRBJ2-7; 11 bases are a match to TRBD2. CDR1 MNHNS and CDR2 SASEGT come from the germline V gene. The CDR3 loop spans 15 amino acids. The J segment lost 4 bases and the V segment lost 2 bases, leaving 4 bases of the junction unmatched. CDR3 DNA sequence: TGTGCCAGCAGTGAATCGGCTAGCGGGAGGTACGAGCAGTACTTC. This sequence encodes CASSESASGRYEQYF.

As to this clonotype: A read error is the likely source, as a far larger clone sits one nucleotide away. The V call is TRBV6-5, the J call TRBJ2-7; D unclear. The J call may be mistaken, given a closer DNA end match to TRBJ1-2. CDR1 is MNHEY and CDR2 is SVGAGI in the germline V gene. This CDR3 comprises 17 residues. In DNA, the CDR3 is TGTGCCAGCAGTTACCAGAGGTCCCCCCTCCATTCTCGCGGCTACACCTTC. Protein product: CASSYQRSPLHSRGYTF.

The sample holds a few counts of this clonotype. CDR3 protein: CSASPVAGATDTQYF. CDR3 DNA: TGCAGTGCTTCCCCCGTAGCGGGAGCGACAGATACGCAGTATTTT. This chain joins TRBV20-1 and TRBJ2-3; 9 bases line up with TRBD2. Germline CDR1 is DFQATT and CDR2 is SNEGSKA (reference sequence). V shed 5 bases, J shed 3 bases, and the junction held 9 bases outside the gene matches. CDR3 length: 15 residues.

Many counts were recorded for this clonotype. The chain has TRBV14 and TRBJ1-5; D unresolved. This CDR3 region has 13 residues. The germline V gene has CDR1 SGHDN and CDR2 FVKESK. Trimming cost V 0 bases and J 6 bases, with 6 bases left between them. The DNA for the CDR3 is TGTGCCAGCAGCCAAGATGACGTTCAGCCCCAGCATTTT. Protein: CASSQDDVQPQHF.

About this clonotype itself: This may arise from a read error, as a much more abundant clone is one base away. The chain recombines TRBV7-3 with TRBJ1-1, with D perhaps TRBD1 (5 bases). Trimming cost V 8 bases and J 3 bases, with 13 bases left between them. The CDR3 is 13 amino acids. CDR1 is SGHTA and CDR2 is FQGTGA in the germline V gene. CDR3 residues: CASGLGRDTEAFF. In DNA, the CDR3 is TGTGCCAGCGGCCTGGGACGGGACACTGAAGCTTTCTTT.

For this clonotype: A much larger clonotype is one base distant, so this may be a read error. The genes are TRBV8-2 and TRBJ1-2. TRBV8-2 counts as a pseudogene. The CDR3 runs 16 residues. CDR3 residues: CGSPWVGSRKTYGYTF. The CDR3 region has the DNA TGTGGCAGTCCTTGGGTTGGTAGCCGAAAGACCTATGGCTACACCTTC.

This rearrangement joins TRBV6-4 to TRBJ2-1; 16 nucleotides match TRBD2. The CDR3 is made up of 17 amino acids. The germline gives CDR1 MRHNA, CDR2 SNTAGT. The trim removed 6 bases at V and 5 bases at J, leaving 7 bases unmatched. The CDR3 bases are TGTGCCAGCAGAGGGACTAGCGGGAGGGGTCCCCACAATGAGCAGTTCTTC. Translating it yields CASRGTSGRGPHNEQFF.

As concerns this clonotype: Just one base apart from a much larger clone, this may be a read error. The rearrangement joins TRBV28 to TRBJ2-5, with D unresolved. The CDR3 has 14 amino acids. In germline, CDR1 is MDHEN, CDR2 SYDVKM. Trimming stripped 7 bases from V and 5 bases from J, with 17 bases between. The CDR3 reads CASTPGRSVETQYF. The CDR3 DNA follows: TGTGCCAGCACCCCAGGCAGGAGCGTGGAGACCCAGTACTTC. The complete variable domain, with remaining parts taken from reference TRBV28 and TRBJ2-5, reads DVKVTQSSRYLVKRTGEKVFLECVQDMDHENMFWYRQDPGLGLRLIYFSYDVKMKEKGDIPEGYSVSREKKERFSLILESASTNQTSMYLCASTPGRSVETQYFGPGTRLLVL.

To note about this clonotype: It may be a read error: a sequence one base away is much more abundant. The chain is built from TRBV6-5 and TRBJ2-4; no clear D. The germline V and J ends were trimmed by 5 bases and 13 bases, with 21 bases remaining between them. Germline V gene data show CDR1 as MNHEY and CDR2 as SVGAGI. The CDR3 loop spans 14 amino acids. In DNA, the CDR3 is TGTGCCAGCAGTGGGTCGATTTACTCCTACGGGCAGTACTTC. Translating gives CASSGSIYSYGQYF.

This clonotype was seen more than once but under ten times. The V and J genes are TRBV16 and TRBJ1-2; no reliable D call. Germline values: CDR1 KGHSY, CDR2 FQNENV. The ends were cut back, 5 bases at V and 4 bases at J, with 23 bases in the middle. The CDR3 runs to 17 residues. The CDR3 region is CASSRLPVARKTYGYTF. In DNA, the CDR3 is TGTGCCAGCAGCAGGTTGCCGGTCGCTAGAAAGACCTATGGCTACACCTTC.

This clonotype was seen ten or more times. J is TRBJ1-1 and V is TRBV3-1; D might be TRBD1 (6 bases). The CDR3 is 15 residues long. Germline CDR1 and CDR2: LGHDT and YNNKEL (reference sequence). The ends were cut back, 2 bases at V and 5 bases at J, with 15 bases in the middle. The CDR3 here is CASSQLQGAWTEAFF. CDR3 nucleotide sequence: TGTGCCAGCAGCCAATTACAGGGTGCGTGGACTGAAGCTTTCTTT.

This clonotype was picked up many times. The V and J genes are TRBV5-8 and TRBJ1-2; D remains ambiguous. V shed 7 bases and J shed 4 bases, with 23 bases lying between them. Germline CDR1 reads SGHTS; CDR2 reads YDEGEE. This CDR3 comprises 16 residues. The DNA of the CDR3 is TGTGCCAGCGGGCGGTATCATCCACGAAAGACCTATGGCTACACCTTC. It yields the protein CASGRYHPRKTYGYTF.

With regard to this clonotype: This sequence may be a read error, since a much larger clone differs from it by one base. The rearrangement uses TRBV7-2 and TRBJ1-3; D remains unclear. The germline V gene encodes CDR1 SGHTA and CDR2 FQGNSA. CDR3 length equals 13 residues. The CDR3 region is CVSSLVPGNTIYF. The CDR3 DNA reads TGTGTCAGCAGCTTAGTCCCTGGAAACACCATATATTTT.

This clonotype was seen only once. A clone one base away is much larger, so this may be a read error. The gene calls are TRBV6-6 and TRBJ1-1; perhaps TRBD1 as D (5 bases). V lost 1 base, J lost 8 bases, and 11 bases lay in between. The CDR3 is made up of 13 amino acids. Germline CDR1 reads MNHNY; CDR2 reads SVGAGI (reference sequence). CDR3 sequence: CASSYLGTREAFF. The CDR3, as DNA: TGTGCCAGCAGTTACTTGGGGACGAGAGAAGCTTTCTTT.

This clonotype has only a few counts. The genes are TRBV6-9 and TRBJ1-2; no reliable D call. The CDR3 is 17 amino acids. From germline, CDR1 is MNHGY and CDR2 SVAAGI. Trimming pared 1 base from V and 4 bases from J, leaving 19 bases between. The CDR3 is CASSYWMPYGKTYGYTF. The CDR3 DNA follows: TGTGCCAGCAGTTATTGGATGCCTTACGGAAAGACCTATGGCTACACCTTC.

This clonotype is a singleton in its sample. This chain links TRBV7-6 with TRBJ1-2; D gene unclear. Germline CDR1 SGHVS, CDR2 FNYEAQ. Trimming took 7 bases from V and 4 from J, leaving 25 bases between them. This CDR3 contains 17 residues. The CDR3 here is CASNRAVESRKTYGYTF. The DNA of the CDR3 is TGTGCCAGCAACCGGGCGGTTGAATCTCGAAAGACCTATGGCTACACCTTC.